The rows below give T cell receptor beta chains drawn from one sample of a study of blood T cell repertoires in COVID-19. TCRdb keeps only in-frame clones here, not all; method: immunoSEQ multiplex PCR. The data show some 140,000 clones, around 78% seen once. Sample: peripheral blood. These TCRs come from a human donor in a cohort sampled during active COVID-19. Both conserved end residues are part of each CDR3. A D gene is named only where the DNA matches it firmly. Not every row has a clone size; where given, it reads once, few, many or a size class.

. | TRBJ2-3 | TRBV6-1 | . | TGTGCCAGCAGTGCCAACGGGGTGAGATCGACAGATACGCAGTATTTT | CASSANGVRSTDTQYF
few | TRBJ1-2 | TRBV12-3/TRBV12-4 | . | TGTGCCAGCAGTCCTTCCGGGGTCTATGGCTACACCTTC | CASSPSGVYGYTF
few | TRBJ1-5 | TRBV5-6 | TRBD1 | TGTGCCAGCAGCTTAGGACAGGCGAATCAGCCCCAGCATTTT | CASSLGQANQPQHF
. | TRBJ1-1 | TRBV27 | TRBD1 | TGTGCCAGCAGTTTTTTGACAGGGGGCTTGACTGAAGCTTTCTTT | CASSFLTGGLTEAFF
. | TRBJ2-3 | TRBV7-6 | . | TGTGCCAGCAGCTTAGTTGGCGGGGCAGCAGATACGCAGTATTTT | CASSLVGGAADTQYF
. | TRBJ2-7 | TRBV6-8 | TRBD2 | TGTGCCAGCAGCGCACTAGCGGGGAATGGGGAGCAGTACTTC | CASSALAGNGEQYF
. | TRBJ1-4 | TRBV6-5 | . | TGTGCCAGCAGTTACGCTATTCGGGGGGGGGAAAAACTGTTTTTT | CASSYAIRGGEKLFF
few | TRBJ1-1 | TRBV19 | . | TGTGCCAGTAGTACACGGAAGACAGACATGAACACTGAAGCTTTCTTT | CASSTRKTDMNTEAFF
. | TRBJ2-5 | TRBV7-2 | . | TGTGCCAGCAGCTTCAGTGGACAGCCGGCCCAGTACTTC | CASSFSGQPAQYF
few | TRBJ1-2 | TRBV6-5 | TRBD1 | TGTGCCAGCAGTTCGACAGGGGGCGGCTATGGCTACACCTTC | CASSSTGGGYGYTF
. | TRBJ1-1 | TRBV6-5 | TRBD1 | TGTGCCAGCAGTTCGACAGGGGGCCACACTGAAGCTTTCTTT | CASSSTGGHTEAFF
. | TRBJ2-5 | TRBV6-6 | TRBD2 | TGTGCCAGCAGTCGACAAACCATAGCGGGTCAAGAGACCCAGTACTTC | CASSRQTIAGQETQYF
. | TRBJ1-4 | TRBV4-2 | . | TGTGCCAGCAGCCAAGATCACCGGGGAGCTAATGAAAAACTGTTTTTT | CASSQDHRGANEKLFF
. | TRBJ1-2 | TRBV3-1/TRBV3-2 | . | TGTGCCAGCAGCGTGAGGGGGACGAACTATGGCTACACCTTC | CASSVRGTNYGYTF
. | TRBJ1-2 | TRBV3-1/TRBV3-2 | TRBD1 | TGTGCCAGCAGCCAGGGGGACAGGGGGCCCCATGGCTACACCTTC | CASSQGDRGPHGYTF
. | TRBJ1-1 | TRBV19 | TRBD1 | TGTGCCAGTAGTGCCTCCAGGGGGCAAGGGACTGAAGCTTTCTTT | CASSASRGQGTEAFF
. | TRBJ2-7 | TRBV27 | TRBD1 | TGTGCCAGCGTTCCGGGACAGGGTCGGTACGAGCAGTACTTC | CASVPGQGRYEQYF
few | TRBJ2-3 | TRBV2 | TRBD2 | TGTGCCAGCAGTGTACAAGCGGGGACGAGCACAGATACGCAGTATTTT | CASSVQAGTSTDTQYF
. | TRBJ1-6 | TRBV18 | . | TGTGCCAGCTTGCAGACAAGAAATAATTCACCCCTCCACTTT | CASLQTRNNSPLHF
. | TRBJ2-5 | TRBV3-1/TRBV3-2 | TRBD2 | TGTGCCAGCAGCCAAAATGGACTAGTCCGGGTGACCCAGTACTTC | CASSQNGLVRVTQYF
. | TRBJ2-3 | TRBV4-2 | TRBD2 | TGTGCCAGCAGCCAGGGGAGCGGGGGGGCGCGAGATACGCAGTATTTT | CASSQGSGGARDTQYF
once | TRBJ1-2 | TRBV3-1/TRBV3-2 | TRBD1 | TGTGCCAGCAGCCAGGAAAGAGAAGACAGGGGGTTTAACTATGGCTACACCTTC | CASSQEREDRGFNYGYTF
. | TRBJ2-5 | TRBV18 | TRBD2 | TGTGCCAGCTCAAGCGGGGGGCTCCAAGAGACCCAGTACTTC | CASSSGGLQETQYF
. | TRBJ1-6 | TRBV19 | . | TGTGCCAGTAGTATAGAAGCGGTCAGCTCCTATAATTCACCCCTCCACTTT | CASSIEAVSSYNSPLHF
few | TRBJ2-3 | TRBV19 | TRBD2 | TGTGCCAGTAGTATAATCCTAGCGGGGGGGCCCGGAGATACGCAGTATTTT | CASSIILAGGPGDTQYF
. | TRBJ1-1 | TRBV3-1/TRBV3-2 | TRBD1 | TGTGCCAGCAGCCAAGGACAGGGCGATTCAGCAGCTTTCTTT | CASSQGQGDSAAFF
. | TRBJ2-1 | TRBV9 | TRBD2 | TGTGCCAGCAGCGTAGCTGGCGGGGGGGCATATGAGCAGTTCTTC | CASSVAGGGAYEQFF
. | TRBJ1-3 | TRBV2 | TRBD1 | TGTGCCAGCAGTGCGGACAGGGTGGGTGGAAACACCATATATTTT | CASSADRVGGNTIYF
. | TRBJ2-1 | TRBV20-1 | TRBD2 | TGCAGTGCTAGTGCGGGGGTCGGGAATGAGCAGTTCTTC | CSASAGVGNEQFF
. | TRBJ1-5 | TRBV11-2 | . | TGTGCCAGCAGCTTAGGGACAGACAATCAGCCCCAGCATTTT | CASSLGTDNQPQHF
. | TRBJ2-1 | TRBV5-6 | . | TGTGCCAGCAGCTTGGCTGGCTCCGTGGTGAACTACAATGAGCAGTTCTTC | CASSLAGSVVNYNEQFF
. | TRBJ1-5 | TRBV3-1/TRBV3-2 | . | TGTGCCAGCAGCCAAGGAATGACAATTCAGCCCCAGCATTTT | CASSQGMTIQPQHF
few | TRBJ2-1 | TRBV11-3 | TRBD2 | TGTGCCAGCAGCCCCGGGGGGGCCTTGGGGTGGGATGAGCAGTTCTTC | CASSPGGALGWDEQFF
. | TRBJ2-7 | TRBV9 | TRBD1 | TGTGCCAGCAGCTCAGCAGGGGGATACGAGCAGTACTTC | CASSSAGGYEQYF
. | TRBJ2-1 | TRBV11-2 | TRBD2 | TGTGCCAGCAGCTTATTTTGGACTAGCGGGGACCTTTTCAATGAGCAGTTCTTC | CASSLFWTSGDLFNEQFF
. | TRBJ2-2 | TRBV7-3 | TRBD1 | TGTGCCAGCAGCCCTCCCGGGACAGGGGCAACCGGGGAGCTGTTTTTT | CASSPPGTGATGELFF
. | TRBJ2-7 | TRBV6-1 | . | TGTGCCAGCAGTGACGGTGAATCCTACGAGCAGTACTTC | CASSDGESYEQYF
. | TRBJ2-1 | TRBV9 | TRBD2 | TGTGCCAGCAGCGTAACTAGCGTTTTGCTCTCCTACAATGAGCAGTTCTTC | CASSVTSVLLSYNEQFF
. | TRBJ2-2 | TRBV11-2 | TRBD1 | TGTGCCAGCAGCTTATTCCGGGACAGGGGCACCGGGGAGCTGTTTTTT | CASSLFRDRGTGELFF
. | TRBJ2-2 | TRBV6-5 | TRBD1 | TGTGCCAGCAGCGCCGGGACAGGGTTCCCCGGGGAGCTGTTTTTT | CASSAGTGFPGELFF
. | TRBJ1-1 | TRBV11-2 | . | TGTGCCAGCAGCTGGGGGCTCGGGAACACTGAAGCTTTCTTT | CASSWGLGNTEAFF
few | TRBJ2-3 | TRBV18 | TRBD2 | TGTGCCAGCTCAACACGTAGGGGACTAGCGAGTGATACGCAGTATTTT | CASSTRRGLASDTQYF
medium-sized | TRBJ2-1 | TRBV7-3 | . | TGTGCCAGCAGCTTACAACTCAACAATGAGCAGTTCTTC | CASSLQLNNEQFF
. | TRBJ1-4 | TRBV5-6 | . | TGTGCCAGCAGCTCCGGGATCATCGAAAAACTGTTTTTT | CASSSGIIEKLFF
once | TRBJ1-4 | TRBV5-1 | . | TGCGCCAGCAGCCCACAGGGCGATGTGGAAAAACTGTTTTTT | CASSPQGDVEKLFF
. | TRBJ2-7 | TRBV10-2 | . | TGCGCCAGTTCTCCGGGGGACTCAAGAGCTTCCGAGCAGTACTTC | CASSPGDSRASEQYF
. | TRBJ2-3 | TRBV29-1 | . | TGCAGCCCCCGACTGTCTCATACGCAGTATTTT | CSPRLSHTQYF
. | TRBJ1-1 | TRBV2 | . | TGTGCCAGCAGACCACAGCAGGGGAAAGGGACTGAAGCTTTCTTT | CASRPQQGKGTEAFF
. | TRBJ1-3 | TRBV6-6 | . | TGTGCCAGCAGTTACTCCGGTGGAAACACCATATATTTT | CASSYSGGNTIYF
once | TRBJ2-2 | TRBV10-2 | TRBD1 | TGCGCCAGCCGGACAGGGCTTAATGGGGAGCTGTTTTTT | CASRTGLNGELFF
. | TRBJ1-2 | TRBV27 | . | TGTGCCAGCAGTTTAGCAGGGGATGGCTATGGCTACACCTTC | CASSLAGDGYGYTF
. | TRBJ1-2 | TRBV3-1/TRBV3-2 | . | TGTGCCAGCAGCCCAGGACAAGGCTATGGCTACACCTTC | CASSPGQGYGYTF
once | TRBJ1-5 | TRBV10-2 | TRBD1 | TGCGCCAGCAGTGACTTTCGACAGGGTGGGAATCAGCCCCAGCATTTT | CASSDFRQGGNQPQHF
. | TRBJ1-4 | TRBV30 | TRBD1 | TGTGCCTGGAGTGTACCCGGACAGGGTAATGAAAAACTGTTTTTT | CAWSVPGQGNEKLFF
. | TRBJ2-7 | TRBV24-1 | TRBD1 | TGTGCCACCAGTGAACCAGGACAGGGCCACGAGCAGTACTTC | CATSEPGQGHEQYF
. | TRBJ1-1 | TRBV5-6 | . | TGTGCCAGCAGCCTCAAGTGGGGTGGGAGGACTGAAGCTTTCTTT | CASSLKWGGRTEAFF
. | TRBJ2-2 | TRBV19 | . | TGTGCCAGTTCCTTTCAGGGGGGTGACACCGGGGAGCTGTTTTTT | CASSFQGGDTGELFF
. | TRBJ1-3 | TRBV3-1/TRBV3-2 | . | TGTGCCAGCAGCCAAGCCGGAGGGCCTGGAAACACCATATATTTT | CASSQAGGPGNTIYF
. | TRBJ2-1 | TRBV5-1 | TRBD1 | TGCGCCAGCAGCTTGGAGGGACAGGGTTTGGATGAGCAGTTCTTC | CASSLEGQGLDEQFF